The clone carrying this TCR beta chain was seen a few times. Its antigen is currently unknown. The study reverse transcribed the entire isolated RNA, so it sequenced expressed TCRB transcripts. The repertoire was sequenced with immunoSEQ multiplex PCR; TCRdb's copy has only in-frame clones and lacks some. The sample records 350,000 to 450,000 clones, roughly an eighth being singletons. The V end lost 1 base, the J end lost 2 bases, and 5 bases lay between the germline ends. There are 13 residues in the CDR3. CDR1 and CDR2 (germline): SGHDN, FVKESK. The sample comes from a study of beta chain features in type 1 diabetes. Cell sorting via CD45RO/CCR7/CD25/CD127/CD95/CD27 was performed to obtain CD4+ naive, central memory, regulatory and stem cell-like memory cells. Sorted populations all exceeded 95% purity. Points from the study as a whole: Researchers report that Type 1 diabetes patients had moderately but significantly shorter TCRB CDR3s across all four CD4+ subsets. Healthy donors had naive, central memory and Treg TCRB repertoires that appeared less similar than those seen among patients. PCR might favor shorter templates, equally in patients and controls.

The TCR comes from a young woman with type 1 diabetes. The sequenced sample was naive CD4+ T cells from blood. The rearrangement uses TRBV14 and TRBJ1-2; D gene ambiguous. The CDR3 sequence is CASSQVQNYGYTF. The CDR3 DNA reads as TGTGCCAGCAGCCAAGTACAGAACTATGGCTACACCTTC.